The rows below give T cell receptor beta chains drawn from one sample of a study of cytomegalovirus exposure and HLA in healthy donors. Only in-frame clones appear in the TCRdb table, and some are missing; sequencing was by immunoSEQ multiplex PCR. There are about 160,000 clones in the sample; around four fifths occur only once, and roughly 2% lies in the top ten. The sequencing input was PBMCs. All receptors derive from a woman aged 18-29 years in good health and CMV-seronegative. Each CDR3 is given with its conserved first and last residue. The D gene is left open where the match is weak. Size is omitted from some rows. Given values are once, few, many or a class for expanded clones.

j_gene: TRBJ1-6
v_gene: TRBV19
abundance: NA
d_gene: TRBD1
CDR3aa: CASRRQGGNSPLHF
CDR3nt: TGTGCCAGTAGGAGACAGGGGGGGAATTCACCCCTCCACTTT

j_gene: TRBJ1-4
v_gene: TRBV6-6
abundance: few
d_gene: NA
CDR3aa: CASSYSPPSLNEKLFF
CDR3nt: TGTGCCAGCAGTTACTCCCCCCCGTCACTAAATGAAAAACTGTTTTTT

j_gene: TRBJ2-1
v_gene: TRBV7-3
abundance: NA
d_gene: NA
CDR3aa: CASSYGDGSYNEQFF
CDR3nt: TGTGCCAGCAGCTATGGCGATGGGAGTTACAATGAGCAGTTCTTC

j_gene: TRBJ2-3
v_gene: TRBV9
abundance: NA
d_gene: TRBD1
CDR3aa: CASSPRTGPFTDTQYF
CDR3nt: TGTGCCAGCAGCCCAAGGACAGGGCCGTTCACAGATACGCAGTATTTT

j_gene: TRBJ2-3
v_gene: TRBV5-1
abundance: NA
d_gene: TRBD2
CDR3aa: CASSLESSGRGDTQYF
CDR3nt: TGCGCCAGCAGCTTGGAATCTAGCGGGAGAGGGGATACGCAGTATTTT

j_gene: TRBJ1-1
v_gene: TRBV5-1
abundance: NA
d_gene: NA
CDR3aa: CASSLGEGWGTEAFF
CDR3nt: TGCGCCAGCAGCTTGGGGGAGGGCTGGGGCACTGAAGCTTTCTTT

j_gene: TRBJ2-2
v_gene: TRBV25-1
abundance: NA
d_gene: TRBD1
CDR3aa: CASSDGTGDTGELFF
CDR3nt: TGTGCCAGCAGTGATGGGACAGGGGACACCGGGGAGCTGTTTTTT

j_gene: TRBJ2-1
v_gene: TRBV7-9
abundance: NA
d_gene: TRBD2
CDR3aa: CASSPRRLAGGVNEQFF
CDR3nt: TGTGCCAGCAGCCCACGGCGGCTAGCGGGAGGGGTCAATGAGCAGTTCTTC

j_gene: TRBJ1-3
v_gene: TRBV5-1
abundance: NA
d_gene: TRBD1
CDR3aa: CASSSGQGGNTIYF
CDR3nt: TGCGCCAGCAGCTCCGGACAGGGAGGAAACACCATATATTTT

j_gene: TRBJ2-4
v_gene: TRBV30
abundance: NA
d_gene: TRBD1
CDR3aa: CAWGTGLAKNIQYF
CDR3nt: TGTGCCTGGGGGACAGGTCTAGCCAAAAACATTCAGTACTTC

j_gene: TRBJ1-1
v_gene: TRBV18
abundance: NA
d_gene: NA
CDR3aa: CASSPQGQSNTEAFF
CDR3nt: TGTGCCAGCTCACCGCAGGGACAATCGAACACTGAAGCTTTCTTT

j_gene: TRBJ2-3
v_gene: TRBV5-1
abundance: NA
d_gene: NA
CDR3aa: CASSLDRGGDTQYF
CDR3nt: TGCGCCAGCAGCTTGGACAGGGGAGGAGATACGCAGTATTTT

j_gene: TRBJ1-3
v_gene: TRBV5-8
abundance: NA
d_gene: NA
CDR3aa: CASSLVGGFGNTIYF
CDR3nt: TGTGCCAGCAGCTTGGTCGGCGGTTTCGGAAACACCATATATTTT

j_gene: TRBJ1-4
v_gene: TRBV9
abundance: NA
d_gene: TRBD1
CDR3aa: CASSAGTGNEKLFF
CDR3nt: TGTGCCAGCAGCGCCGGGACAGGGAATGAAAAACTGTTTTTT

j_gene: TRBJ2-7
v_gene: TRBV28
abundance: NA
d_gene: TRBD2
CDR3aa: CASSLFRTSGRARLYEQYF
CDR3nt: TGTGCCAGCAGTTTATTTCGGACTAGCGGGAGGGCCAGGTTGTACGAGCAGTACTTC

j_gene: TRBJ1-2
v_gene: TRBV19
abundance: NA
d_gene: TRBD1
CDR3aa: CASSMVDRVSYGYTF
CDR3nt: TGTGCCAGTAGTATGGTCGACAGGGTTAGCTATGGCTACACCTTC

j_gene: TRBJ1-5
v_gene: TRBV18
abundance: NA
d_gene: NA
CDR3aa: CASSNSQGWVRNSNQPQHF
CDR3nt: TGTGCCAGCTCAAACTCACAGGGATGGGTACGGAATAGCAATCAGCCCCAGCATTTT

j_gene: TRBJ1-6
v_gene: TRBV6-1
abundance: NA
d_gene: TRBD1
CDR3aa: CASSEAPWDRAKGSPLHF
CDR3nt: TGTGCCAGCAGTGAAGCGCCCTGGGACAGGGCAAAGGGTTCACCCCTCCACTTT

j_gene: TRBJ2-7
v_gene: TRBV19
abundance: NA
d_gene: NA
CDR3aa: CASSTGIYYEQYF
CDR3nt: TGTGCCAGTAGCACCGGGATTTACTACGAGCAGTACTTC

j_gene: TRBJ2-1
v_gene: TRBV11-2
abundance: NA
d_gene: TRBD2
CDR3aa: CASTSGRGNNEQFF
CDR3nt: TGTGCCAGCACAAGCGGGAGGGGCAACAATGAGCAGTTCTTC

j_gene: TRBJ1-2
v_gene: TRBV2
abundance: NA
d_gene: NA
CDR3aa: CASSVVGAGNYGYTF
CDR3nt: TGTGCCAGCAGTGTCGTAGGGGCCGGGAACTATGGCTACACCTTC

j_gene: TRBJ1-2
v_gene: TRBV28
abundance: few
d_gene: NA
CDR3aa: CASSGPVYGYTF
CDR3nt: TGTGCCAGCAGTGGGCCGGTTTATGGCTACACCTTC

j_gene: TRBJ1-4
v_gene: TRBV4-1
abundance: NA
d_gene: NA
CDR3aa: CASSHGTTTNEKLFF
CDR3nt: TGCGCCAGCAGCCACGGGACAACAACTAATGAAAAACTGTTTTTT

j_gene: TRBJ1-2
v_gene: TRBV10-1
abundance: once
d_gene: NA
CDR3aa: CASSDGGHGYTF
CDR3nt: TGCGCCAGCAGTGACGGGGGGCACGGCTACACCTTC

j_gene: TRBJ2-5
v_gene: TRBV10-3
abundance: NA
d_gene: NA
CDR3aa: CAISAAGAQETQYF
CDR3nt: TGTGCCATCAGTGCGGCGGGGGCCCAAGAGACCCAGTACTTC

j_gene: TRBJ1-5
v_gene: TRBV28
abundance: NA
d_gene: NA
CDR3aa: CATSIRPQHF
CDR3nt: TGTGCCACCTCGATCAGGCCCCAGCATTTT

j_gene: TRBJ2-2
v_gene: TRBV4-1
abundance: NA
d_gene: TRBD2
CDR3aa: CASSQDKRDLNTGELFF
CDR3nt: TGCGCCAGCAGCCAAGATAAGCGGGACCTGAACACCGGGGAGCTGTTTTTT

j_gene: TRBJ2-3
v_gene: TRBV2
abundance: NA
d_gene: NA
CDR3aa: CASSDFSLVDTQYF
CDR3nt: TGTGCCAGCAGTGACTTCAGTTTGGTAGATACGCAGTATTTT

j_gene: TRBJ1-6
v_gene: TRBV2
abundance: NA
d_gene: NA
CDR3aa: CASRGGDGYNSPLHF
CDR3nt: TGTGCCAGCAGGGGGGGGGATGGTTATAATTCACCCCTCCACTTT

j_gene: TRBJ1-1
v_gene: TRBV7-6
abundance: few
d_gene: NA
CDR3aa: CASSRRGNTEAFF
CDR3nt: TGTGCCAGCAGCCGGCGGGGAAACACTGAAGCTTTCTTT

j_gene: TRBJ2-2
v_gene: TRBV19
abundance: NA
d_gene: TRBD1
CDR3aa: CASQGAPGTGELFF
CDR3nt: TGTGCCAGCCAGGGGGCGCCGGGCACCGGGGAGCTGTTTTTT

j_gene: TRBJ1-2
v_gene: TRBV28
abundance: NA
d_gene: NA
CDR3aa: CASSFQRYGYTF
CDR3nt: TGTGCCAGCAGTTTCCAACGGTATGGCTACACCTTC

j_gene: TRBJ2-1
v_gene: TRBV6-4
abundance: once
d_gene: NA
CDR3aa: CASSGGSQTNEQFF
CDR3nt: TGTGCCAGCAGCGGTGGGAGTCAGACCAATGAGCAGTTCTTC

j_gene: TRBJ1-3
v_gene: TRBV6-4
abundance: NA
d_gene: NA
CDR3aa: CASSRQPRPSGNTIYF
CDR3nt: TGTGCCAGCAGTCGACAGCCCCGGCCCTCTGGAAACACCATATATTTT

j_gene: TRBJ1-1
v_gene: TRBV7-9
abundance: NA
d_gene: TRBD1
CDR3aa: CASSLIAGGMGAFF
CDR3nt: TGTGCCAGCAGCTTAATTGCAGGGGGAATGGGGGCTTTCTTT

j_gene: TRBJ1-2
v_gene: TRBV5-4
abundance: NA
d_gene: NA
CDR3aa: CASSLNYGYTF
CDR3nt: TGTGCCAGCAGCCTCAACTATGGCTACACCTTC

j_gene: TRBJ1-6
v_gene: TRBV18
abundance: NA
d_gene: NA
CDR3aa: CASSPSAGGGTNSPLHF
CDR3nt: TGTGCCAGCTCACCATCGGCGGGAGGCGGCACCAATTCACCCCTCCACTTT

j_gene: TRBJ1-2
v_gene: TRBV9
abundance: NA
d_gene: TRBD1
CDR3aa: CASSVSGGFYGYTF
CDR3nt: TGTGCCAGCAGCGTCTCAGGGGGCTTCTATGGCTACACCTTC

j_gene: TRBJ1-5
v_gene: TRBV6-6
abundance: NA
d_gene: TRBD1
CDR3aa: CASRPTGLAQHF
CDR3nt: TGTGCCAGCAGACCGACAGGGCTAGCCCAGCATTTT

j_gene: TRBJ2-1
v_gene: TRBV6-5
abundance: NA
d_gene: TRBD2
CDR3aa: CASSYSGQGGGSGQFF
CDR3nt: TGTGCCAGCAGTTACTCAGGGCAGGGTGGCGGGAGTGGGCAGTTCTTC